The rows below give T cell receptor beta chains drawn from one sample of a study of T cell responses to AZD1222 COVID-19 vaccine. TCRdb keeps only in-frame clones here, not all; method: immunoSEQ multiplex PCR. Of some 71,000 clones in the sample, around 84% were seen once. Sequencing was performed on peripheral blood, taken on day 0 of AZD1222 vaccination. Receptor source: an adult in good health. Both conserved end residues are trimmed from each CDR3.

TRBV5-1	TRBJ1-4	ASSPGDGRKFEKLF
TRBV10-3	TRBJ1-4	AISAYGQGATNEKLF
TRBV10-1	TRBJ1-2	ASSETSVFYGYT
TRBV30	TRBJ2-1	AWRPRPGNEQF
TRBV13	TRBJ2-7	ASSPPGTSSYEQY
TRBV5-1	TRBJ1-1	ASSLLPGQQNTEAF
TRBV6-2/TRBV6-3	TRBJ1-1	ASSSRGNTEAF
TRBV28	TRBJ1-2	ASSSTRARYYGYT
TRBV18	TRBJ1-6	ASSPGQGNSPLH
TRBV30	TRBJ1-1	AWGVGQMNTEAF
TRBV5-1	TRBJ2-7	ASSLVTGQINYEQY
TRBV2	TRBJ1-3	ASQNGGPNSGNTIY
TRBV13	TRBJ2-2	ASSSIRHLYTGELF
TRBV6-5	TRBJ1-2	ASTQFEGSYYGYT
TRBV4-1	TRBJ1-5	ASSQVSFSDQPQH
TRBV5-1	TRBJ1-2	ASSLDHPGTGDGYT
TRBV2	TRBJ1-3	ASSRARGGNTIY
TRBV6-5	TRBJ2-1	ASSYSSGGAINEQF
TRBV28	TRBJ1-2	ASSLEGGGYT
TRBV15	TRBJ2-7	ATSRDSGGYEQY
TRBV30	TRBJ1-2	AWSPPGATPRYT
TRBV6-2/TRBV6-3	TRBJ1-6	ASSYPERAAPLH
TRBV5-8	TRBJ1-2	ASSWDRAAYGYT
TRBV15	TRBJ1-5	ATSRDAYQPQH
TRBV3-1/TRBV3-2	TRBJ1-1	ASSLGQGNTEAF
TRBV6-5	TRBJ2-1	ASSSGTSEYNEQF
TRBV18	TRBJ2-7	ASSPPGDNGQY
TRBV4-2	TRBJ2-7	ASSPGPKINYEQY
TRBV27	TRBJ1-4	ASRSTGGGEKLF
TRBV18	TRBJ2-3	ASSPTFITDTQY
TRBV15	TRBJ2-7	ATSRGQGAAYEQY
TRBV5-6	TRBJ1-3	ASSLWMAGNTIY
TRBV7-3	TRBJ2-3	ASSPTGQGTDTQY
TRBV28	TRBJ2-7	ASSSDREEQY
TRBV7-9	TRBJ2-6	ASSFRTGGSTGANVLT
TRBV6-5	TRBJ1-5	AVTRGQDNQPQH
TRBV29-1	TRBJ2-7	SGGGQGPGEQY
TRBV24-1	TRBJ2-7	ATSDLARVRGQY
TRBV7-2	TRBJ1-5	ASSPQGVRNQPQH
TRBV5-6	TRBJ2-3	ASSFRQGGADTQY
TRBV2	TRBJ1-1	ASSQDGDTEAF
TRBV12-5	TRBJ2-1	ASGFDGWKSTYNEQF
TRBV24-1	TRBJ1-5	ATSGGPQH
TRBV2	TRBJ1-6	ASRAGTAGSPLH
TRBV24-1	TRBJ2-1	ATQRGGYNEQF
TRBV4-1	TRBJ2-1	ASSWDRGNEQF
TRBV10-3	TRBJ2-3	AISQELADTQY
TRBV19	TRBJ1-1	ASSIDPRHTEAF
TRBV5-1	TRBJ1-1	ASSLVGRGGRGTEAF
TRBV30	TRBJ2-4	AWSVGTSGDIQY
TRBV7-3	TRBJ1-1	ASSLLGQGAFGTEAF
TRBV28	TRBJ1-4	ASSFPNEKLF
TRBV5-1	TRBJ2-7	ASSPNHSGGSYEQY
TRBV30	TRBJ1-5	AWSGQGNQPQH
TRBV6-5	TRBJ1-6	ASSYIGTALH